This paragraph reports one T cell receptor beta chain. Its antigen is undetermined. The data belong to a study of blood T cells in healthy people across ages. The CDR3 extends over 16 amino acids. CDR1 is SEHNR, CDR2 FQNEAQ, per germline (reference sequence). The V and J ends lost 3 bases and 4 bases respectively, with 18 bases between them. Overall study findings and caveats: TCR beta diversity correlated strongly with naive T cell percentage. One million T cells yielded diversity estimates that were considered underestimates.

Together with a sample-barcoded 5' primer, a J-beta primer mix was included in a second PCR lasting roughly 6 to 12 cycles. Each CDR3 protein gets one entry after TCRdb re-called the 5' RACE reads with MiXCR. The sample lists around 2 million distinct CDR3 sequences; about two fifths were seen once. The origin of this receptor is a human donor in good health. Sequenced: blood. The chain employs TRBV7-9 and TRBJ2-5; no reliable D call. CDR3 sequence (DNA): TGTGCCAGCAGCTTGCTGGTGCGGATCGGAACAGAGACCCAGTACTTC. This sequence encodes CASSLLVRIGTETQYF.